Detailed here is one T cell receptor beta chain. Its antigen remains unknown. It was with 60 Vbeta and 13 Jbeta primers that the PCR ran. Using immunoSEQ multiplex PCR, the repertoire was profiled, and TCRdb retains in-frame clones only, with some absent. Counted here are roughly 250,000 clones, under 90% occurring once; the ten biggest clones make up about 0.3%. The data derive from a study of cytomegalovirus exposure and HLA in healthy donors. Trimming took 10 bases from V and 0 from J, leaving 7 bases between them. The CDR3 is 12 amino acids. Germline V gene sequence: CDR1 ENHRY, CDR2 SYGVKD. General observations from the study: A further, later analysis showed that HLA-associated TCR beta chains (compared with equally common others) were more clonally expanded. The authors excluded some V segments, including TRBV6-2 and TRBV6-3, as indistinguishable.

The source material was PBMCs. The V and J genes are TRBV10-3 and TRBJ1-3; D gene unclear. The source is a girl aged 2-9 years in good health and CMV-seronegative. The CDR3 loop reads CASRSSGNTIYF. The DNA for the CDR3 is TGTGCCAGCCGGAGCTCTGGAAACACCATATATTTT.